Below, 18 T cell receptor beta chains from the same sample are listed, as sequenced in a study of blood T cell repertoires in COVID-19. Method: immunoSEQ multiplex PCR; TCRdb's copy keeps in-frame clones and lacks some. The data contain some 130,000 clones, around 88% of them singletons. Sequencing used PBMCs or T cells enriched from blood (not recorded which). The receptors originated from a woman in her fifties or sixties who had recovered from COVID-19.

The rearrangement uses TRBV5-1 and TRBJ2-6, with no clear D. V lost 5 bases and J lost 0, with 6 bases in between. This CDR3 region has 14 residues. CDR1 and CDR2 (germline): SGHRS, YFSETQ. DNA of the CDR3: TGCGCCAGCAGGTGGAGCTCTGGGGCCAACGTCCTGACTTTC. Translation gives CASRWSSGANVLTF.

The chain employs TRBV3-1 (or the pseudogene TRBV3-2) and TRBJ1-1, with 7 positions matching TRBD1. V was pared by 5 bases and J by 1 base, with 10 bases of the junction left unmatched. This CDR3 comprises 16 residues. In germline, CDR1 is LGHDT, CDR2 YNNKEL (reference sequence). The CDR3 DNA reads as TGTGCCAGCAGCACACGGACAGGAACGGGGAACACTGAAGCTTTCTTT. It yields the protein CASSTRTGTGNTEAFF.

This rearrangement joins TRBV9 to TRBJ1-3; D not certain. The V end lost 3 bases, the J end lost 6 bases, and 10 bases lay between the germline ends. The germline gives CDR1 SGDLS, CDR2 YYNGEE. This CDR3 has 13 residues. CDR3 sequence reads: CASSAGYQNTIYF. CDR3 in DNA: TGTGCCAGCAGCGCGGGATATCAAAACACCATATATTTT.

This chain uses TRBV21-1 with TRBJ1-5; TRBD1, the D gene given by the table, was not confirmed from the DNA. TRBV21-1 is shown as a pseudogene. This CDR3 has 15 amino acids. The CDR3 is CASSKWTDSNQPQHF. The CDR3 nucleotides read TGTGCCAGCAGCAAATGGACAGATAGCAATCAGCCCCAGCATTTT.

This clone was picked up one time. The rearrangement uses TRBV2 and TRBJ1-3, with D possibly TRBD1 on 6 matching bases. The CDR3 is made up of 13 amino acids. The germline V and J ends were trimmed by 5 bases and 4 bases, with 9 bases remaining between them. CDR1 SNHLY and CDR2 FYNNEI come from the germline V gene. The CDR3 region has the DNA TGTGCCAGCAGTACAGGGAACGGAAACACCATATATTTT. Amino acids: CASSTGNGNTIYF.

The chain is built from TRBV5-6 and TRBJ2-4; possibly TRBD2 for D (5 bases). Germline-derived CDR1 and CDR2 are SGHDT and YYEEEE. This CDR3 region has 14 residues. V lost 2 bases and J lost 5, with 11 bases in between. The CDR3 is CASSLPGLENIQYF. CDR3 sequence (DNA): TGTGCCAGCAGCTTACCGGGGTTAGAAAACATTCAGTACTTC.

The chain joins TRBV19 to TRBJ2-3; TRBD1 matches at 9 bases. Per germline, CDR1 LNHDA and CDR2 SQIVND (reference sequence). This CDR3 region has 14 residues. J lost 2 bases, V lost 10 bases, and 7 bases had no gene match. The CDR3 nucleotides are TGTGCCACTGGACAGGGGAGACTCACAGATACGCAGTATTTT. This translates into CATGQGRLTDTQYF.

The genes are TRBV6-2 or TRBV6-3 and TRBJ2-7, with 10 positions matching TRBD1. Trimming took 6 bases from V and 2 from J; bases not matched to a gene: 4. CDR3 size: 14 residues. Germline lookup yields CDR1 MNHEY and CDR2 SVGEGT. The CDR3 DNA reads as TGTGCCAGCAGCCGGACAGGGGGTCCCTACGAGCAGTACTTC. Translating it yields CASSRTGGPYEQYF.

The chain joins TRBV9 to TRBJ2-3; D unresolved. V was clipped by 0 bases and J by 2 bases, with 7 bases between them. Germline CDR1 SGDLS, CDR2 YYNGEE. The length of the CDR3 is 14 residues. The CDR3 region has the DNA TGTGCCAGCAGCGTAGGGCTTAACACAGATACGCAGTATTTT. This codes for CASSVGLNTDTQYF.

In its sample, this clone was seen once. The rearrangement joins TRBV6-5 to TRBJ1-5; D not resolved. The CDR3 totals 12 residues. Germline V CDR1 and CDR2: MNHEY, SVGAGI. V dropped 5 bases and J dropped 6 bases, with 8 bases sitting between them. In nucleotides, the CDR3 is TGTGCCAGCAGTCTTTACTTTCAGCCCCAGCATTTT. It yields the protein CASSLYFQPQHF.

The chain couples TRBV12-5 to TRBJ1-1; 10 bases align to TRBD1. The CDR3 consists of 18 residues. CDR1 and CDR2 from the germline V gene are LGHNT and FRNRAP. The V and J ends lost 5 bases and 1 base, in that order; junction bases with no gene match: 13. CDR3 in amino acids: CASGPGTGEILANTEAFF. The CDR3 nucleotides are TGTGCTAGTGGTCCCGGGACAGGGGAAATTCTTGCGAACACTGAAGCTTTCTTT.

The chain uses TRBV29-1 and TRBJ2-2; TRBD2 matches at 11 bases. The germline gives CDR1 SQVTM, CDR2 ANQGSEA. With 4 bases clipped from V and 6 bases from J, the junction kept 10 bases outside the gene matches. This CDR3 spans 16 amino acids. Written as DNA, the CDR3 is TGCAGCGTTGTAACGACTAGCGGGGAAGGCGCCGGGGAGCTGTTTTTT. Residues: CSVVTTSGEGAGELFF.

This rearrangement joins TRBV11-3 to TRBJ2-2; TRBD1 matches 9 bases. Germline loops: CDR1 SGHNT, CDR2 YENEEA. There are 16 residues in the CDR3. Losses at the gene ends were 6 bases for V and 3 bases for J; bases not matched to a gene: 8. The CDR3 nucleotides read TGTGCCAGCAGATATACGGGACAGGGACACACCGGGGAGCTGTTTTTT. It is translated as CASRYTGQGHTGELFF.

Worth noting for this clone: The same CDR3 can be traced to other DNA sequences in this sample. J is TRBJ1-5 and V is TRBV6-5; D uncertain. V was shortened by 0 bases and J by 5 bases, with 5 bases between the two germline ends. Germline V lookup: CDR1 MNHEY, CDR2 SVGAGI. CDR3 length: 13 residues. This CDR3 reads CASSYSRYQPQHF. For the CDR3, the DNA is TGTGCCAGCAGTTACTCGAGGTATCAGCCCCAGCATTTT.

The genes are TRBV12-3 or TRBV12-4 and TRBJ1-2; 10 positions match TRBD1. V gave up 9 bases and J gave up 4 bases; unmatched junction bases: 5. The CDR3 spans 13 residues. CDR3: CASWTGGRYGYTF. DNA for the CDR3: TGTGCCAGTTGGACAGGGGGACGCTATGGCTACACCTTC.

J is TRBJ2-1 and V is TRBV7-6; tentative D call: TRBD1 (5 bases). This CDR3 has 14 residues. CDR1 is SGHVS, CDR2 FNYEAQ, per germline. Trimming removed 1 base from V and 8 bases from J, with 12 bases in between. The CDR3 DNA sequence: TGTGCCAGCAGCTTAGGACAAGGACAATATGAGCAGTTCTTC. Translation gives CASSLGQGQYEQFF.

The chain is built from TRBV5-4 and TRBJ2-7; perhaps TRBD1 as D (5 bases). The CDR3 covers 15 residues. CDR1 and CDR2 (germline): SGHNT, YYREEE (reference sequence). The V and J ends lost 0 bases and 5 bases respectively, with 15 bases between them. CDR3 in amino acids: CASSLALGSGNEQYF. CDR3 DNA sequence: TGTGCCAGCAGCTTGGCCCTAGGGTCAGGGAACGAGCAGTACTTC.

The rearrangement links TRBV11-3 to TRBJ2-5; no definite D call. Germline V CDR1 and CDR2: SGHNT, YENEEA. The CDR3 length is 16 residues. V was shortened by 4 bases and J by 5 bases, with 20 bases between the two germline ends. CDR3 in DNA: TGTGCCAGCAGCTCACCCCGAGGCCCGCGTCCGGAGACCCAGTACTTC. Translated: CASSSPRGPRPETQYF. Full variable domain (missing parts from reference TRBV11-3 and TRBJ2-5): EAGVVQSPRYKIIEKKQPVAFWCNPISGHNTLYWYLQNLGQGPELLIRYENEEAVDDSQLPKDRFSAERLKGVDSTLKIQPAELGDSAVYLCASSSPRGPRPETQYFGPGTRLLVL.